The rows below give T cell receptor beta chains drawn from one sample of a study of somatic mutations in cytotoxic T cells in rheumatoid arthritis. Data came from immunoSEQ multiplex PCR; TCRdb stores just in-frame clones and leaves some out. Of under 15,000 clones in the sample, around 80% were seen once. Material: CD8+ T cells sorted from blood. These TCRs come from a man aged 50 to 59 in good health. CDR3s include the opening cysteine and the closing phenylalanine or tryptophan. D genes are given only for firm matches. Clone size is shown for a subset of rows, as once, few, many or a class of expanded clone.

TRBJ2-1 - - 15 TRBV7-9 TGTGCCAGCAGCTTTTCTCACAGGGGACTCGATGAGCAGTTCTTC CASSFSHRGLDEQFF
TRBJ2-2 - TRBD2 18 TRBV13 TGTGCCAGCAGCTCCAGCGGGAGGGAGATATCTTACACCGGGGAGCTGTTTTTT CASSSSGREISYTGELFF
TRBJ2-1 - TRBD2 16 TRBV11-3 TGTGCCAGCAGCTTAAGTTTAGGACTAGCGGGTGGTGAGCAGTTCTTC CASSLSLGLAGGEQFF
TRBJ2-1 - - 15 TRBV6-7 TGTGCCAGCAGTTCGACGGGAAATCGGGTCACTGAGCAGTTCTTC CASSSTGNRVTEQFF
TRBJ2-2 - - 13 TRBV6-1 TGTGCCACCTCGGGCCTCGGGGGCGGGGAGCTGTTTTTT CATSGLGGGELFF
TRBJ2-1 - TRBD2 12 TRBV4-2 TGTGCCAGCAAGAGCGGGGCCAATGAGCAGTTCTTC CASKSGANEQFF
TRBJ2-2 - - 18 TRBV2 TGTGCCAGCAGTGATCCGGGTGTGGTAGCGTCGAACACCGGGGAGCTGTTTTTT CASSDPGVVASNTGELFF
TRBJ2-2 - TRBD2 16 TRBV13 TGTGCCAGCAGCTTACGGCTAGCGGGAAACACCGGGGAGCTGTTTTTT CASSLRLAGNTGELFF
TRBJ2-2 - - 16 TRBV5-5 TGTGCCAGCAGCTCTGACATGGGACCCAACACCGGGGAGCTGTTTTTT CASSSDMGPNTGELFF
TRBJ2-2 - TRBD1 17 TRBV6-1 TGTGCCAGCAGTGAACCAACAGGGGAAAGGAACACCGGGGAGCTGTTTTTT CASSEPTGERNTGELFF
TRBJ1-4 - - 15 TRBV6-5 TGTGCCAGCAGCCACAGAGGGGTTAGGAATGAAAAACTGTTTTTT CASSHRGVRNEKLFF
TRBJ2-7 - - 12 TRBV29-1 TGCAGCGTTACTAAGGGGGTTATCGAGCAGTACTTC CSVTKGVIEQYF
TRBJ2-1 - TRBD2 15 TRBV27 TGTGCCAGCAGTTGGACTAGCGGGGGGGGGCATGAGCAGTTCTTC CASSWTSGGGHEQFF
TRBJ2-5 - - 17 TRBV5-1 TGCGCCAGCAGCGGAGGACTTTCTAGCGTTGGTAGTGAGACCCAGTACTTC CASSGGLSSVGSETQYF
TRBJ1-5 few TRBD1 15 TRBV6-5 TGTGCCAGCAGTGCCACAGGGGGGAAAAATCAGCCCCAGCATTTT CASSATGGKNQPQHF
TRBJ1-4 few TRBD1 17 TRBV4-1 TGCGCCAGCAGCCACCGAGGGACAGCAGCAACTAATGAAAAACTGTTTTTT CASSHRGTAATNEKLFF
TRBJ2-1 - TRBD2 13 TRBV7-9 TGTGCCAGCAGCAGACAGGCGGGGGGCGAGCAGTTCTTC CASSRQAGGEQFF
TRBJ2-4 once - 15 TRBV6-5 TGTGCCAGCAGTCCCGCCGGGCAAACCAAAAACATTCAGTACTTC CASSPAGQTKNIQYF
TRBJ2-7 - - 14 TRBV6-5 TGTGCCAGCAGTTACGGGGTTGGGGGCAACGAGCAGTACTTC CASSYGVGGNEQYF
TRBJ1-6 once - 14 TRBV5-1 TGCGCCAGCAGCTTGGCCGGGGGGTATTCACCCCTCCACTTT CASSLAGGYSPLHF
TRBJ1-3 once TRBD1 15 TRBV5-6 TGTGCCAGCATATTAGGGGGCGGATCTGGAAACACCATATATTTT CASILGGGSGNTIYF
TRBJ1-1 - TRBD1 15 TRBV27 TGTGCCAGCAGCCTGACAGGGAAGGGTAACACTGAAGCTTTCTTT CASSLTGKGNTEAFF
TRBJ1-5 - - 14 TRBV7-8 TGTGCCAGCAGCCGTACAGGGAGCAATCAGCCCCAGCATTTT CASSRTGSNQPQHF
TRBJ1-4 - TRBD1 13 TRBV5-4 TGTGCCAGCAGCTTGGAACAGGGGGCTGTGCTGTTTTTT CASSLEQGAVLFF
TRBJ1-1 - - 13 TRBV7-9 TGTGCCAGCAGCTTGGGGGTTCGCACTGAAGCTTTCTTT CASSLGVRTEAFF
TRBJ2-2 - - 14 TRBV10-2 TGCGCCAGCAGTGAGGCTTCTATAACCGGGGAGCTGTTTTTT CASSEASITGELFF
TRBJ1-2 - - 11 TRBV6-1 TGTGCCAGCAGTGAGCCGATCGTACAGACCTTC CASSEPIVQTF
TRBJ2-1 - - 16 TRBV27 TGTGCCAGCAGTTCCCTTCTGTTCATGCCCTACAATGAGCAGTTCTTC CASSSLLFMPYNEQFF
TRBJ2-2 - TRBD2 16 TRBV7-2 TGTGCCAGCAGCAGACTAGCGGGAGTAGACACCGGGGAGCTGTTTTTT CASSRLAGVDTGELFF
TRBJ2-2 - - 16 TRBV7-9 TGTGCCAGCAGCTTAATTCGGGGGATGAACACCGGGGAGCTGTTTTTT CASSLIRGMNTGELFF
TRBJ2-5 - - 15 TRBV10-2 TGCGCCAGCAGTGATCTGGAGTCCGTCCAAGAGACCCAGTACTTC CASSDLESVQETQYF
TRBJ1-4 - - 12 TRBV6-5 TGTGCCACCCGAGCGGAGAGCGAAAAACTGTTTTTT CATRAESEKLFF
TRBJ2-1 - - 16 TRBV5-1 TGCGCCAGCAGCTTGGGGCGGATGAGCTCCTACAATGAGCAGTTCTTC CASSLGRMSSYNEQFF
TRBJ1-1 - - 14 TRBV9 TGTGCCAGCAGCCCCTGGACAGACTACACTGAAGCTTTCTTT CASSPWTDYTEAFF
TRBJ1-4 - - 16 TRBV6-6 TGTGCCAGCAGTTACTCACGGCCAGGGGCTAATGAAAAACTGTTTTTT CASSYSRPGANEKLFF
TRBJ1-1 - - 13 TRBV7-2 TGTGCCAGCAGCCCCGCGGGGAACACTGAAGCTTTCTTT CASSPAGNTEAFF
TRBJ1-3 - - 11 TRBV25-1 TGTGCCAGCTATTCTGGAAACACCATATATTTT CASYSGNTIYF
TRBJ2-1 - - 17 TRBV28 TGTGCCAGCAGTTTATCTTTCGGACCCCCGAGGGTTTTTGAGCAGTTCTTC CASSLSFGPPRVFEQFF
TRBJ2-7 - - 15 TRBV11-2 TGTGCCAGCAGTTTAGGACAGGACTACTACTACGAGCAGTACTTC CASSLGQDYYYEQYF
TRBJ1-4 - - 17 TRBV19 TGTGCCAGTAGTATTTACGGACAGCGTTCGTACAATGAAAAACTGTTTTTT CASSIYGQRSYNEKLFF
TRBJ1-1 - - 14 TRBV5-1 TGCGCCAGCAGCTTGGAAGGGGCGAACACTGAAGCTTTCTTT CASSLEGANTEAFF
TRBJ2-3 once - 23 TRBV12-2 TGTGCAAGTCGCTTTGGTGTTTGCAGGGGGGGGACAGGGCGAGGAGTTGCCACAGATACGCAGTATTTT CASRFGVCRGGTGRGVATDTQYF
TRBJ2-7 few - 13 TRBV11-2 TGTGCCAGCAGCTTACTACAGGGTTCCGAGCAGTACTTC CASSLLQGSEQYF
TRBJ1-1 - - 13 TRBV6-5 TGTGCCAGCGGAAGGCTGGAGGGGACTGAAGCTTTCTTT CASGRLEGTEAFF
TRBJ2-5 - TRBD2 16 TRBV5-1 TGCGCCAGCAGCCTGGACCATAGCGGGGGGGCAGAGACCCAGTACTTC CASSLDHSGGAETQYF
TRBJ1-2 - - 16 TRBV5-1 TGCGCCAGCAGCTTGGACCAACAGGGAACATTAGGGGGCTACACCTTC CASSLDQQGTLGGYTF
TRBJ2-2 medium-sized TRBD2 14 TRBV6-5 TGTGCCACCAAACCGGGACTAGGAACCGGGGAGCTGTTTTTT CATKPGLGTGELFF
TRBJ2-1 - TRBD2 16 TRBV4-1 TGCGCCAGCAGCCAAGATAGGGCGGGGGGGCTCAATGAGCAGTTCTTC CASSQDRAGGLNEQFF
TRBJ1-5 few - 16 TRBV6-1 TGTGCCAGCAGTGAGGCAGATTACAGGGGCAATCAGCCCCAGCATTTT CASSEADYRGNQPQHF
TRBJ1-5 few - 13 TRBV27 TGTGCCAGCAGTTTATCAGGGGTCCAGCCCCAGCATTTT CASSLSGVQPQHF
TRBJ1-6 - - 14 TRBV27 TGTGCCAGCAGTCTGACCGGTATGTGGTCACCCCTCCACTTT CASSLTGMWSPLHF
TRBJ2-7 - - 14 TRBV29-1 TGCAGCGTTGAGGGCAGGTCCCTTCCCTACGAGCAGTACTTC CSVEGRSLPYEQYF